Here is one T cell receptor (beta chain) with its context. This entry belongs to a study of blood T cell repertoires in COVID-19. Original processing notes: From reference gene primer amplification, estimates of nucleated cell counts were derived. The assay was immunoSEQ multiplex PCR, and TCRdb's table has in-frame clones only and misses some. Clone size and the V and J calls come from that table; the DNA yielded D and trimming. The sample consists of roughly 160,000 clones, approximately 85% of them appearing once. The CDR3 length is 15 residues. Per the germline V gene, CDR1 is WNHNN and CDR2 is SYGVQD (reference sequence). The V end lost 0 bases, the J end lost 4 bases, and 12 bases lay between the germline ends.

The sequencing sample was made of peripheral blood. This TCR derives from a man aged 80 or over with COVID-19, enrolled during active disease. The chain combines TRBV10-1 with TRBJ2-5; D might be TRBD2 (6 bases). CDR3 sequence reads: CASSESPGRGETQYF. In DNA, the CDR3 is TGCGCCAGCAGTGAGTCGCCGGGGCGGGGAGAGACCCAGTACTTC.